The 14 T cell receptor beta chains below all came from one sample that was sequenced in a study of shared clonotypes between healthy human individuals. The method was immunoSEQ multiplex PCR; TCRdb's version includes in-frame clones alone and lacks a portion of them. The sample includes 150,000 to 200,000 clones, around 93% of them seen just once. The sample consisted of naive CD4+ T cells sorted from blood. The sample's subset: CD45RA+ positively selected. The receptors come from a woman aged 25 to 39 in good health.

The CDR3: CASSLGTQETQYF. The CDR3 bases are TGTGCCAGCAGCTTAGGGACGCAAGAGACCCAGTACTTC. The chain is built from TRBV7-2 and TRBJ2-5; unclear D gene. CDR1 and CDR2 (germline): SGHTA, FQGNSA. CDR3 size: 13 residues. V was pared by 1 base and J by 2 bases, with 5 bases between.

The chain uses TRBV10-2 and TRBJ2-7; 10 bases are a match to TRBD2. After removal of 4 bases from V and 2 bases from J, the junction contained 8 bases not matched to a gene. The CDR3 is 16 residues long. Germline CDR1 and CDR2: WSHSY and SAAADI. The CDR3 is CASSARTSGRAYEQYF. The CDR3 region has the DNA TGCGCCAGCAGTGCCAGGACGAGCGGGAGGGCCTACGAGCAGTACTTC.

The V gene is TRBV4-2, the J gene TRBJ2-1; 7 positions agree with TRBD2. CDR1 and CDR2 from the germline V gene are LGHNA and YNFKEQ. The CDR3 loop spans 15 amino acids. After removal of 4 bases from V and 2 bases from J, the junction contained 5 bases not matched to a gene. The CDR3 sequence is CASSPAAGTYNEQFF. The CDR3 DNA reads as TGTGCCAGCAGCCCGGCAGCGGGGACCTACAATGAGCAGTTCTTC.

The CDR3 sequence is CASSQEGGRTRSENEQYF. The DNA for the CDR3 is TGCGCCAGCAGCCAAGAAGGAGGGAGAACTAGATCAGAGAACGAGCAGTACTTC. The chain recombines TRBV4-1 with TRBJ2-5; tentative D call: TRBD2 (6 bases). The J call is in doubt because the DNA end fits TRBJ2-7 better. This CDR3 has 18 amino acids. Germline-derived CDR1 and CDR2 are MGHRA and YSYEKL.

This clone showed up just once. The chain couples TRBV28 to TRBJ2-7, with TRBD2 identical over 10 bases. From germline, CDR1 is MDHEN and CDR2 SYDVKM. Trimming at V came to 6 bases and at J to 3 bases, leaving 11 bases not matched to a gene. The CDR3 length is 16 residues. The DNA of the CDR3 is TGTGCCAGCAGGGAAACCTGGACTAGCGGAAACTACGAGCAGTACTTC. As protein: CASRETWTSGNYEQYF. Looking up the rest from reference TRBV28 and TRBJ2-7 gives the full variable domain: DVKVTQSSRYLVKRTGEKVFLECVQDMDHENMFWYRQDPGLGLRLIYFSYDVKMKEKGDIPEGYSVSREKKERFSLILESASTNQTSMYLCASRETWTSGNYEQYFGPGTRLTVT.

V usage is TRBV13 and J usage is TRBJ2-1; tentative D call: TRBD2 (5 bases). Trimming took off 1 base at V and 6 bases at J, with 13 bases between the two ends. The CDR3 has 15 amino acids. Germline CDR1 is PRHDT and CDR2 is FYEKMQ (reference sequence). This CDR3 reads CASSLVASRPNEQFF. As DNA, the CDR3 is TGTGCCAGCAGCTTAGTGGCTAGCAGACCCAATGAGCAGTTCTTC. The full variable domain, in which reference TRBV13 and TRBJ2-1 provide the parts outside the CDR3, is AAGVIQSPRHLIKEKRETATLKCYPIPRHDTVYWYQQGPGQDPQFLISFYEKMQSDKGSIPDRFSAQQFSDYHSELNMSSLELGDSALYFCASSLVASRPNEQFFGPGTRLTVL.

The J gene is TRBJ1-5, the V gene TRBV19; TRBD1 matches at 11 bases. Germline V gives CDR1 LNHDA, CDR2 SQIVND (reference sequence). The CDR3 is 14 amino acids. Trimming removed 10 bases from V and 6 bases from J; junction bases left unmatched: 8. The CDR3 region is CATTDRGLSQPQHF. The CDR3 DNA is TGTGCCACCACGGACAGGGGGCTTAGTCAGCCCCAGCATTTT. The full variable domain, its missing parts supplied by reference TRBV19 and TRBJ1-5, is DGGITQSPKYLFRKEGQNVTLSCEQNLNHDAMYWYRQDPGQGLRLIYYSQIVNDFQKGDIAEGYSVSREKKESFPLTVTSAQKNPTAFYLCATTDRGLSQPQHFGDGTRLSIL.

This chain connects TRBV28 to TRBJ2-7, with D perhaps matching TRBD1 or TRBD2 (6 bases each). Trimming removed 3 bases from V and 7 bases from J, with 19 bases in between. The CDR3 extends over 15 amino acids. Per the germline V gene, CDR1 is MDHEN and CDR2 is SYDVKM. This CDR3 is CASSFGGVAGYEQYF. The DNA for the CDR3 is TGTGCCAGCAGTTTCGGGGGCGTTGCAGGCTATGAGCAGTACTTC.

J is TRBJ2-1 and V is TRBV19; possible D gene TRBD2, 5 bases. The CDR3 loop spans 18 amino acids. Germline V CDR1 and CDR2: LNHDA, SQIVND (reference sequence). Trimming shortened V by 4 bases and J by 5 bases, and 24 bases separated the two germline ends. The DNA for the CDR3 is TGTGCCAGTAGTAATTCCGATAGGCTAGCCCTACCTAACAATGAGCAGTTCTTC. Translated, it gives CASSNSDRLALPNNEQFF.

This clone was observed a handful of times. This sequence joins TRBV15 and TRBJ2-7; 8 bases map to TRBD2. Germline values: CDR1 LNHNV, CDR2 YYDKDF (reference sequence). V lost 1 base, J lost 0 bases, and 2 bases stayed unmatched. This CDR3 has 15 amino acids. The CDR3 reads CATSRATSASYEQYF. The CDR3, as DNA: TGTGCCACCAGCAGAGCGACTAGCGCCTCCTACGAGCAGTACTTC.

The V gene is TRBV19, the J gene TRBJ2-5; TRBD1 or TRBD2 may be the D gene (6 bases each). The J call may be incorrect, as the DNA end agrees better with TRBJ2-7. The CDR3 spans 15 residues. Germline V gene data show CDR1 as LNHDA and CDR2 as SQIVND (reference sequence). The CDR3 region is CASSIEGGASYEQYF. The CDR3 DNA reads as TGTGCCAGTAGTATAGAGGGGGGCGCCTCCTACGAGCAGTACTTC.

As DNA, the CDR3 is TGTGCCAGCAGCTTAGGTAACCAGGGGATTCAGCCCCAGCATTTT. It codes for CASSLGNQGIQPQHF. The genes are TRBV7-6 and TRBJ1-5, with a weak D call TRBD1 (6 bases). The CDR3 runs to 15 residues. Looked up from germline, CDR1 is SGHVS and CDR2 is FNYEAQ. Trimming removed 1 base from V and 6 bases from J, with 13 bases in between.

The chain joins TRBV29-1 to TRBJ1-1; 8 bases are shared with TRBD1. Germline assignment: CDR1 SQVTM and CDR2 ANQGSEA. The CDR3 loop spans 12 amino acids. With 7 bases clipped from V and 5 bases from J, the junction kept 6 bases outside the gene matches. As DNA, the CDR3 is TGCAGCGGAGGACAGGGTAATACTGAAGCTTTCTTT. This encodes CSGGQGNTEAFF.

The rearrangement links TRBV25-1 to TRBJ2-5, with TRBD1 matching 7 bases. The DNA end favors TRBJ2-7, so the J call may be wrong. Germline-derived CDR1 and CDR2 are MGHDK and SYGVNS. The CDR3 is made up of 13 amino acids. CDR3 region: CASHPSHRGEQYF. The DNA for the CDR3 is TGTGCCAGCCATCCAAGCCACAGGGGCGAGCAGTACTTC.